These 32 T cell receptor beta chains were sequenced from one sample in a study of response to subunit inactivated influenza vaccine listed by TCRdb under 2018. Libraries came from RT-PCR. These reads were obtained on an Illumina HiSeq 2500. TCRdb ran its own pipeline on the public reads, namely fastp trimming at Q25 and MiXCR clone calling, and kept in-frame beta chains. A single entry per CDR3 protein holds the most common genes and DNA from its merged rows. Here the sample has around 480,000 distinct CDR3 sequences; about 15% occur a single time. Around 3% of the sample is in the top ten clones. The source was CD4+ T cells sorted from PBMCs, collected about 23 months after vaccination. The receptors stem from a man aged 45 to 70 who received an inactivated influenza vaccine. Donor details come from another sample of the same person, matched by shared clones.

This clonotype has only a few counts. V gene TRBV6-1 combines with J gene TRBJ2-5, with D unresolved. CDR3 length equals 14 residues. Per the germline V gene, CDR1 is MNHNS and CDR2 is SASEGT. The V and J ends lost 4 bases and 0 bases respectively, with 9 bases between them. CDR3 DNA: TGTGCCAGCAGTGTAGGCAGGTACCAAGAGACCCAGTACTTC. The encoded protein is CASSVGRYQETQYF.

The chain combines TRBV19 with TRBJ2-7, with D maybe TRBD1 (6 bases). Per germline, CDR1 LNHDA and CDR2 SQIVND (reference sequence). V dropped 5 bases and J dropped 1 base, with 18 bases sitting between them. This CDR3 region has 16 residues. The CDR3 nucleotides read TGTGCCAGTAGTCCATCTCCGACAGGCCGTTCCTACGAGCAGTACTTC. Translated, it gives CASSPSPTGRSYEQYF.

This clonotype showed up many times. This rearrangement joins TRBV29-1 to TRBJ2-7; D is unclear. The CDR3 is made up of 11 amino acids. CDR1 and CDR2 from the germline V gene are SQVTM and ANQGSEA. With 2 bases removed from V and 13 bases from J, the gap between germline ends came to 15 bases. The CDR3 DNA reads TGCAGCGTTGAACAGGAGTTTGGCCAATACTTC. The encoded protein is CSVEQEFGQYF.

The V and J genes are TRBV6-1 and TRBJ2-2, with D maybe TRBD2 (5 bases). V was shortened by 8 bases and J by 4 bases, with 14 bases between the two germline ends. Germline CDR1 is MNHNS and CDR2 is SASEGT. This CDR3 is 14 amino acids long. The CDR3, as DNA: TGTGCCAGCGTGTCGGGGTCCCGCACCGGGGAGCTGTTTTTT. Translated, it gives CASVSGSRTGELFF.

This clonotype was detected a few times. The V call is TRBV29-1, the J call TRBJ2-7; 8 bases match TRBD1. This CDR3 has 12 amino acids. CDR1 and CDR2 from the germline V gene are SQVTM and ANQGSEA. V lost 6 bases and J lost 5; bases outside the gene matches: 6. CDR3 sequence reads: CSVQGALNEQYF. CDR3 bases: TGCAGCGTCCAGGGGGCCTTGAACGAGCAGTACTTC.

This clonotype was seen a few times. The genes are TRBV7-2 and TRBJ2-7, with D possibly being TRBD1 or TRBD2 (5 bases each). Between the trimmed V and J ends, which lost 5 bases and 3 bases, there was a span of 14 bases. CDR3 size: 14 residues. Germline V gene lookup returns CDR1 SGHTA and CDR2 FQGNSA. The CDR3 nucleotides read TGTGCCAGCAGCCGTACACTAGGGGTCTACGAGCAGTACTTC. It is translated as CASSRTLGVYEQYF.

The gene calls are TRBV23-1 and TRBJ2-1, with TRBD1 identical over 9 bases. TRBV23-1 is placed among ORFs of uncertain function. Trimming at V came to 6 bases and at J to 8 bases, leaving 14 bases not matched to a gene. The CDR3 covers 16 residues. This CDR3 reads CASSQGGDRVLDEQFF. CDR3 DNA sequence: TGCGCCAGCAGCCAGGGAGGGGACAGGGTTCTCGATGAGCAGTTCTTC.

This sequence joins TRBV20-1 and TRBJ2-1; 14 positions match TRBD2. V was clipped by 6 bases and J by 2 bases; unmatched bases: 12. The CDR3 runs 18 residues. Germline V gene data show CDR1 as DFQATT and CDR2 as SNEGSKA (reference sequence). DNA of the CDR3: TGCAGTGCAAACACTAGGACTAGCGGGAGGTTTGCCTACAATGAGCAGTTCTTC. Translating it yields CSANTRTSGRFAYNEQFF.

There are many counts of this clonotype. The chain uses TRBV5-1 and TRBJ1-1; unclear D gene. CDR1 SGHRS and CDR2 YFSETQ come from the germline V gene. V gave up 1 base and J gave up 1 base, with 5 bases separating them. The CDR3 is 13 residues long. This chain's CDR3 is CASSLKRNTEAFF. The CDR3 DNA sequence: TGCGCCAGCAGCTTGAAAAGGAACACTGAAGCTTTCTTT.

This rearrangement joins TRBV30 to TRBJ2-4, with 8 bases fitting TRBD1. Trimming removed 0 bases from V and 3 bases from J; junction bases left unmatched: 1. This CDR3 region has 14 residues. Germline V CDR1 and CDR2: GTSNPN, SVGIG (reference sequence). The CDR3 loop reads CAWSVGTGKNIQYF. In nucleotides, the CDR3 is TGTGCCTGGAGTGTCGGGACAGGCAAAAACATTCAGTACTTC.

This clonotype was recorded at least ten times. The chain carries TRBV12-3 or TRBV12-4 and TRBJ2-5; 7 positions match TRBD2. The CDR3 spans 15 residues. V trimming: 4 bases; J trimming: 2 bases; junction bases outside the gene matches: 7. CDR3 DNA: TGTGCCAGCAGTTCTACTGGGAGGGTTCAAGAGACCCAGTACTTC. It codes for CASSSTGRVQETQYF.

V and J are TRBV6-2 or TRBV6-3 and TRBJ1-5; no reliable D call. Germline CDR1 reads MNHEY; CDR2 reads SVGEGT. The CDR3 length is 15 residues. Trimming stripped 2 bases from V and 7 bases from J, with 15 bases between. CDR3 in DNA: TGTGCCAGCAGTTACGGGTCGGGGAGAGGCCAGCCCCAGCATTTT. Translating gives CASSYGSGRGQPQHF.

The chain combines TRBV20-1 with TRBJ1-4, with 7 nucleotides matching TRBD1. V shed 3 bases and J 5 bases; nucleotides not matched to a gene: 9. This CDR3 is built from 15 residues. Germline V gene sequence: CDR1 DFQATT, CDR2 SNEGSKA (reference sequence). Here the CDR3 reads CSASPRGRENEKLFF. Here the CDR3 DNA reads TGCAGTGCTAGCCCAAGGGGGCGGGAAAATGAAAAACTGTTTTTT.

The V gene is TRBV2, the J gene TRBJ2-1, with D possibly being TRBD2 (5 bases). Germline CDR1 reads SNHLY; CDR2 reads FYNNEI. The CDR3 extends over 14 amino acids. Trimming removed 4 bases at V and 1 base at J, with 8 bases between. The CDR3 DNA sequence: TGTGCCAGCAGTGTAACTAGATCCTACAATGAGCAGTTCTTC. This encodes CASSVTRSYNEQFF.

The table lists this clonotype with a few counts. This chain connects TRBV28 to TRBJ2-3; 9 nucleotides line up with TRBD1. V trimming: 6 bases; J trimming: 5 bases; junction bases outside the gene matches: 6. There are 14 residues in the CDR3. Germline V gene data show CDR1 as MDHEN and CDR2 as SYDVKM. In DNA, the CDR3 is TGTGCCAGCAGGACACAGGGGGCTATAGATACGCAGTATTTT. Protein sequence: CASRTQGAIDTQYF. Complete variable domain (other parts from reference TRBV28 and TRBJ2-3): DVKVTQSSRYLVKRTGEKVFLECVQDMDHENMFWYRQDPGLGLRLIYFSYDVKMKEKGDIPEGYSVSREKKERFSLILESASTNQTSMYLCASRTQGAIDTQYFGPGTRLTVL.

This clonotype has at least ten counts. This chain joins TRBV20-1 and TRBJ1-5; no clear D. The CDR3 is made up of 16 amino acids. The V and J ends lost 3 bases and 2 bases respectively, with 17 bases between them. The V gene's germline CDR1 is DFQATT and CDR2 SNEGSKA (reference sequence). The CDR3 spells CSASPPGSMGNQPQHF. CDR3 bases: TGCAGTGCTAGCCCTCCGGGATCAATGGGCAATCAGCCCCAGCATTTT.

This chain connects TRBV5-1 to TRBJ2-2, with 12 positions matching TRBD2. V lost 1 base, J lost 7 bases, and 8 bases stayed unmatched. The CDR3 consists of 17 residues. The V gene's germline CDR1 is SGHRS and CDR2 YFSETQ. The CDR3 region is CASSLKPSGGAHGELFF. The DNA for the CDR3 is TGCGCCAGCAGCTTGAAGCCTAGCGGGGGGGCCCACGGGGAGCTGTTTTTT.

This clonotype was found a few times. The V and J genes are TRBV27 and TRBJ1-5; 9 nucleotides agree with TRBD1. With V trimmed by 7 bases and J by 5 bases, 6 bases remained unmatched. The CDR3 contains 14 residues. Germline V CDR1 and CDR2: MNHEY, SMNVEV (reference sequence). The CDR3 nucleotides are TGTGCCAGCAAGGGACAGGGAAACCATCAGCCCCAGCATTTT. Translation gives CASKGQGNHQPQHF.

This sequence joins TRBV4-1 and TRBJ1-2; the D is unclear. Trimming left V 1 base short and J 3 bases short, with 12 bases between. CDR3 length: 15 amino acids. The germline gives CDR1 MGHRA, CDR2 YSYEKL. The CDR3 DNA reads TGCGCCAGCAGCCAAGGACATACGAGGGACTATGGCTACACCTTC. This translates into CASSQGHTRDYGYTF.

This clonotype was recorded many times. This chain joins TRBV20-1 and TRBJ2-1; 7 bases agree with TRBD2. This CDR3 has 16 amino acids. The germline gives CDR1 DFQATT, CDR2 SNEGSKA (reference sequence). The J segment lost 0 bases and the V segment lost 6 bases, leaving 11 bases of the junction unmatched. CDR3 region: CSAESRGESSYNEQFF. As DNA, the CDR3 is TGCAGTGCCGAGTCCCGGGGGGAAAGCTCCTACAATGAGCAGTTCTTC.

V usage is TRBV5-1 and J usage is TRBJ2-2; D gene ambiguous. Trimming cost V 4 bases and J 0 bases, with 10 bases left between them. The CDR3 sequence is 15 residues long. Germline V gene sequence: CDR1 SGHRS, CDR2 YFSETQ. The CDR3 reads CASSPLTPNTGELFF. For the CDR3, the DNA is TGCGCCAGCAGCCCTCTGACCCCGAACACCGGGGAGCTGTTTTTT.

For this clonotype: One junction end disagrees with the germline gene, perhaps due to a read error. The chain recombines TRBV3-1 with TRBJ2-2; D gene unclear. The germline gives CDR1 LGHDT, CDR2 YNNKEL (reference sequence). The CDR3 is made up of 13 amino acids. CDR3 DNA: TGTTCCAGCAGCCCTCCGGGCTCCGGGGAGCTGTTTTTT. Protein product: CSSSPPGSGELFF.

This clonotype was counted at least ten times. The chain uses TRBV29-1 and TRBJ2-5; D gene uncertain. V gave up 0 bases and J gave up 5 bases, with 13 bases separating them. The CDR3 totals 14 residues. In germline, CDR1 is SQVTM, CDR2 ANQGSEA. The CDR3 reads CSVEDLSGWETQYF. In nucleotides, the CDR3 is TGCAGCGTTGAAGATCTGTCGGGTTGGGAGACCCAGTACTTC.

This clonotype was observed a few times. The CDR3, as DNA: TGCGCCAGCAGCTTTGATCAGGGTACGCAGTATTTT. Encoded protein: CASSFDQGTQYF. The V gene is TRBV5-1, the J gene TRBJ2-3; D is possibly TRBD1 (5 bases). Per germline, CDR1 SGHRS and CDR2 YFSETQ. CDR3 length equals 12 residues. V lost 2 bases and J 8 bases, leaving 9 bases between the germline ends.

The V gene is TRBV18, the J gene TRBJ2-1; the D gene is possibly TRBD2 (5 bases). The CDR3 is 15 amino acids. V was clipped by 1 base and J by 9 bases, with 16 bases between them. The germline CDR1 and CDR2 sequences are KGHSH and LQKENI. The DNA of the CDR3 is TGTGCCAGCTCACCACAGGCTATCGGGAAAGGTGAGCAGTTCTTC. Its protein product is CASSPQAIGKGEQFF. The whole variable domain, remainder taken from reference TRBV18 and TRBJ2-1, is NAGVMQNPRHLVRRRGQEARLRCSPMKGHSHVYWYRQLPEEGLKFMVYLQKENIIDESGMPKERFSAEFPKEGPSILRIQQVVRGDSAAYFCASSPQAIGKGEQFFGPGTRLTVL.

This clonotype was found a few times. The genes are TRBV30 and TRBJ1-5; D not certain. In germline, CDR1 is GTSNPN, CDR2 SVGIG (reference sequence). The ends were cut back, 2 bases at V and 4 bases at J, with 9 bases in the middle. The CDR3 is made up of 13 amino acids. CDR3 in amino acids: CAWSRQANQPQHF. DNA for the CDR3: TGTGCCTGGAGTCGTCAAGCAAATCAGCCCCAGCATTTT.

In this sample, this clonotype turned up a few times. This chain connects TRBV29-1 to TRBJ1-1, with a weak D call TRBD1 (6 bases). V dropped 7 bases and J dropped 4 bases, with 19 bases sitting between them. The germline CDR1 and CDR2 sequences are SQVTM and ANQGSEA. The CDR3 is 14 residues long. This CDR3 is CSATEQGRGTEAFF. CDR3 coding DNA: TGCAGCGCTACCGAACAGGGAAGGGGCACTGAAGCTTTCTTT.

The CDR3 bases are TGTGCCAGCACCCCAGTCGCGGGGAGGAACACTGAAGCTTTCTTT. Protein product: CASTPVAGRNTEAFF. The gene calls are TRBV6-2 or TRBV6-3 and TRBJ1-1; D ambiguous. The CDR3 contains 15 residues. Trimming removed 7 bases from V and 1 base from J, with 16 bases in between. In germline, CDR1 is MNHEY, CDR2 SVGEGT.

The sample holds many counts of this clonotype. The CDR3 spells CASSQERGYGYTF. CDR3 bases: TGCGCCAGCAGCCAAGAACGGGGATATGGCTACACCTTC. V usage is TRBV4-1 and J usage is TRBJ1-2; D is uncertain. CDR1 MGHRA and CDR2 YSYEKL come from the germline V gene. The V end lost 0 bases, the J end lost 5 bases, and 7 bases lay between the germline ends. The CDR3 length is 13 residues.

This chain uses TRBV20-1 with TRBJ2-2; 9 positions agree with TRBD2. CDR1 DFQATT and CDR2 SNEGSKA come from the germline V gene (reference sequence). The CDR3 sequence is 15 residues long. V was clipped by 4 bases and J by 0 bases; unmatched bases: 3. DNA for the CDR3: TGCAGTGCTACTCTAGCGGGGTCGAACACCGGGGAGCTGTTTTTT. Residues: CSATLAGSNTGELFF.

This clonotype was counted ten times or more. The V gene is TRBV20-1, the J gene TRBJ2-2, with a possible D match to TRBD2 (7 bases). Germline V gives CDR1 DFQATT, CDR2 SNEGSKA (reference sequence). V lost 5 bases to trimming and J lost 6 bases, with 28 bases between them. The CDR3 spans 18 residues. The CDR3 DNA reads TGCAGTGCTCAAGGGGGGCAGTCCCGACGGGGGGTTCCCGGGGAGCTGTTTTTT. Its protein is CSAQGGQSRRGVPGELFF.

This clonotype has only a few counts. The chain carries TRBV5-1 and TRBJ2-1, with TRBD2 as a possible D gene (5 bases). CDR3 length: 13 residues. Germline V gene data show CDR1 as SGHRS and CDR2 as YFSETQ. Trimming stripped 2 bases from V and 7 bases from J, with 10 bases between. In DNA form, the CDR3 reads TGCGCCAGCAGCTTCGAGGGTGGGAATGAGCAGTTCTTC. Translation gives CASSFEGGNEQFF.